The rows below give T cell receptor beta chains drawn from one sample of a study of T-cell reconstitution after alpha-beta-depleted transplantation in children. MiXCR, run by TCRdb on the PCR reads, gives a single entry per CDR3 protein. Of around 440,000 distinct CDR3 sequences detected, around 15% appear once; the ten largest clones hold about 32%. The sequencing used PBMCs, mostly from graft donor cells, collected 360 days after TCRalphabeta/CD19-depleted stem cell transplant. The receptors derive from a boy under two years old who had a stem cell transplant for Wiskott-Aldrich syndrome, so the T cells may come from the graft donor. CDR3s leave out the opening cysteine and the closing phenylalanine or tryptophan. Each record gives: CDR3 protein, V gene, J gene.

CDR3aa: ATSDSGQGRDYEQY; v_gene: TRBV24-1; j_gene: TRBJ2-7
CDR3aa: ASSGDINTEAF; v_gene: TRBV2; j_gene: TRBJ1-1
CDR3aa: ASSSRQGVPYEQN; v_gene: TRBV7-8; j_gene: TRBJ2-7
CDR3aa: SASLAGTSRDTQY; v_gene: TRBV20-1; j_gene: TRBJ2-3
CDR3aa: ASKSIGRTASYNEQF; v_gene: TRBV6-1; j_gene: TRBJ2-1
CDR3aa: ASNAGGELF; v_gene: TRBV12-3/TRBV12-4; j_gene: TRBJ2-2
CDR3aa: ATSDGYTDTQY; v_gene: TRBV24-1; j_gene: TRBJ2-3
CDR3aa: ATSSGPSGRFYEQY; v_gene: TRBV15; j_gene: TRBJ2-7
CDR3aa: SAAVGNTIY; v_gene: TRBV29-1; j_gene: TRBJ1-3
CDR3aa: AISRTSGSPDTQY; v_gene: TRBV10-3; j_gene: TRBJ2-3
CDR3aa: ASSLVGNSREGTDTQY; v_gene: TRBV7-6; j_gene: TRBJ2-3
CDR3aa: ASSWAGLPWEQY; v_gene: TRBV12-3/TRBV12-4; j_gene: TRBJ2-7
CDR3aa: ATSDWASGRAVDTQY; v_gene: TRBV24-1; j_gene: TRBJ2-3
CDR3aa: ASSEALGSPLH; v_gene: TRBV5-1; j_gene: TRBJ1-6
CDR3aa: ASSGRTSSYNEQF; v_gene: TRBV27; j_gene: TRBJ2-1
CDR3aa: ASSAPTGRVDTQY; v_gene: TRBV11-2; j_gene: TRBJ2-3
CDR3aa: ASSPSGTIYEQY; v_gene: TRBV18; j_gene: TRBJ2-7
CDR3aa: ASSSGLPWLLAGVYNEQF; v_gene: TRBV28; j_gene: TRBJ2-1
CDR3aa: ASSPTGLSNTGELF; v_gene: TRBV4-2; j_gene: TRBJ2-2
CDR3aa: ASSIPGQFQETQY; v_gene: TRBV19; j_gene: TRBJ2-5
CDR3aa: ASSYMAPLAGDTQY; v_gene: TRBV28; j_gene: TRBJ2-3
CDR3aa: ASSFRPQEGTEAF; v_gene: TRBV12-3/TRBV12-4; j_gene: TRBJ1-1
CDR3aa: ASSQRPGQPNEKLF; v_gene: TRBV5-6; j_gene: TRBJ1-4
CDR3aa: SARWASGTDIQY; v_gene: TRBV20-1; j_gene: TRBJ2-4
CDR3aa: ASSYSDINQETQY; v_gene: TRBV6-5; j_gene: TRBJ2-5
CDR3aa: ASSLGTSGGRTYNEQF; v_gene: TRBV11-1; j_gene: TRBJ2-1
CDR3aa: SAPRQGAPQETQY; v_gene: TRBV20-1; j_gene: TRBJ2-5
CDR3aa: ASSFGTSGSFNEQY; v_gene: TRBV7-8; j_gene: TRBJ2-7
CDR3aa: ATSRDPGQIYEQY; v_gene: TRBV15; j_gene: TRBJ2-7
CDR3aa: ASIGGRSSGRAWDEQF; v_gene: TRBV27; j_gene: TRBJ2-1
CDR3aa: ASSSHPGLAYYEQY; v_gene: TRBV7-8; j_gene: TRBJ2-7
CDR3aa: ASSFGAGFANTEAF; v_gene: TRBV5-1; j_gene: TRBJ1-1
CDR3aa: ASSILGSGTDTQY; v_gene: TRBV19; j_gene: TRBJ2-3
CDR3aa: ASSLEGRVGY; v_gene: TRBV28; j_gene: TRBJ2-5
CDR3aa: ASSLGQFLNSPLH; v_gene: TRBV5-1; j_gene: TRBJ1-6
CDR3aa: ASYEGTVATNEKLF; v_gene: TRBV7-9; j_gene: TRBJ1-4
CDR3aa: SASLQEETQY; v_gene: TRBV20-1; j_gene: TRBJ2-5
CDR3aa: ASSQDHFSYEQY; v_gene: TRBV4-3; j_gene: TRBJ2-7
CDR3aa: SVLGGNYGYT; v_gene: TRBV29-1; j_gene: TRBJ1-2
CDR3aa: ASTPDLAGASEQF; v_gene: TRBV5-6; j_gene: TRBJ2-1
CDR3aa: ASSLAIGLETQY; v_gene: TRBV7-2; j_gene: TRBJ2-5
CDR3aa: ASSLRTGGKQY; v_gene: TRBV12-3/TRBV12-4; j_gene: TRBJ2-7
CDR3aa: ASSLEDSNEQY; v_gene: TRBV11-2; j_gene: TRBJ2-7
CDR3aa: ASSLSGDQGYT; v_gene: TRBV5-6; j_gene: TRBJ1-2